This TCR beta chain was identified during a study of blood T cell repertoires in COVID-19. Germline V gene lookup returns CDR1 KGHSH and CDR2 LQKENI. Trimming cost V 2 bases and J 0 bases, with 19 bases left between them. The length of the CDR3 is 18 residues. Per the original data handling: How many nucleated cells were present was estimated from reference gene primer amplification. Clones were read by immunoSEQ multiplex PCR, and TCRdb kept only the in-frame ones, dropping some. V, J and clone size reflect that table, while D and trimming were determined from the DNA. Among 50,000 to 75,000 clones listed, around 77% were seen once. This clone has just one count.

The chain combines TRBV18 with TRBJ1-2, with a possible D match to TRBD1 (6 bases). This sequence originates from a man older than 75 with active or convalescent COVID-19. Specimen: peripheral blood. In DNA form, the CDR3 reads TGTGCCAGCTCACCAATGGCGGACAGACCACTGTCTAACTATGGCTACACCTTC. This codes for CASSPMADRPLSNYGYTF.